These T cell receptor beta chains were read from a single sample in a study of human T cells and chemical hapten exposure. TCRdb re-analysed the RACE reads in MiXCR, keeping a single row per CDR3 protein. The data show roughly 200,000 distinct CDR3 sequences, 20% to 25% seen once. The specimen comprised whole blood, sampled in connection with sensitization to the hapten diphenylcyclopropenone (DPC). The receptors stem from a woman between 50 and 59 years old with alopecia areata. Some clones in this sample may be carry-over from other donors' samples. The CDR3 runs from the conserved cysteine through the conserved F or W. Fields, in order: CDR3 protein, CDR3 DNA, J gene, D gene, clone size, V gene. A D gene is named only where the DNA matches it firmly. The size entry is marked missing in some rows and otherwise reads once, few, many or a size class.

CDR3: CASRSRQPEKLFF
DNA: TGTGCCAGCAGGTCCCGACAGCCAGAAAAACTGTTTTTT
J: TRBJ1-4
D: .
size: .
V: TRBV12-3/TRBV12-4

CDR3: CASSLVSKNTEAFF
DNA: TGTGCCAGCAGCTTAGTCTCAAAGAACACTGAAGCTTTCTTT
J: TRBJ1-1
D: .
size: few
V: TRBV7-2

CDR3: CASSPRGRQPTETQYF
DNA: TGTGCCAGCAGCCCGCGAGGGAGACAGCCGACGGAGACCCAGTACTTC
J: TRBJ2-5
D: .
size: few
V: TRBV9

CDR3: CSARQGANLPETQYF
DNA: TGCAGTGCTCGACAGGGGGCGAATCTCCCGGAGACCCAGTACTTC
J: TRBJ2-5
D: TRBD1
size: .
V: TRBV20-1

CDR3: CASSRETGPNSPLHF
DNA: TGTGCCAGCAGCAGAGAGACAGGGCCTAATTCACCCCTCCACTTT
J: TRBJ1-6
D: TRBD1
size: few
V: TRBV6-2/TRBV6-3

CDR3: CASTQNRPEITGETQYF
DNA: TGTGCCAGCACCCAAAACCGACCGGAAATTACCGGAGAGACCCAGTACTTC
J: TRBJ2-5
D: .
size: .
V: TRBV6-1

CDR3: CASSGPPRGGELFF
DNA: TGTGCCAGCAGTGGGCCGCCTCGTGGCGGGGAGCTGTTTTTT
J: TRBJ2-2
D: .
size: few
V: TRBV12-3/TRBV12-4

CDR3: CASKTDFGEAYEQYF
DNA: TGCGCCAGCAAAACCGATTTCGGGGAAGCCTACGAGCAGTACTTC
J: TRBJ2-7
D: .
size: .
V: TRBV5-1

CDR3: CASSLGTGGGGYTF
DNA: TGTGCCAGCAGTTTAGGGACAGGGGGCGGTGGCTACACCTTC
J: TRBJ1-2
D: TRBD1
size: many
V: TRBV12-3/TRBV12-4

CDR3: CASSEAGVEYEQYF
DNA: TGTGCCAGCAGCGAAGCGGGAGTTGAGTACGAGCAGTACTTC
J: TRBJ2-7
D: TRBD2
size: few
V: TRBV9

CDR3: CASSRGTSGWPEQYF
DNA: TGTGCCAGCAGCAGGGGGACTAGCGGGTGGCCCGAGCAGTACTTC
J: TRBJ2-7
D: TRBD2
size: few
V: TRBV6-5

CDR3: CASSRGTDYEQYF
DNA: TGTGCCAGCTCACGGGGGACAGACTACGAGCAGTACTTC
J: TRBJ2-7
D: TRBD1
size: few
V: TRBV18

CDR3: CSATLASRGLNTEAFF
DNA: TGCAGTGCTACATTAGCTTCCCGGGGATTGAACACTGAAGCTTTCTTT
J: TRBJ1-1
D: .
size: .
V: TRBV20-1

CDR3: CASSPLDSSVSGANVLTF
DNA: TGTGCCAGCTCCCCCCTGGACAGTTCAGTCTCTGGGGCCAACGTCCTGACTTTC
J: TRBJ2-6
D: .
size: few
V: TRBV18

CDR3: CSARDGTLDKNIQYF
DNA: TGCAGTGCTAGAGATGGGACACTAGACAAAAACATTCAGTACTTC
J: TRBJ2-4
D: .
size: few
V: TRBV20-1

CDR3: CSARTYNEQFF
DNA: TGCAGTGCTAGAACTTACAATGAGCAGTTCTTC
J: TRBJ2-1
D: .
size: few
V: TRBV20-1

CDR3: CASSPRRLAGLYNEQFF
DNA: TGTGCCAGCAGTCCCCGGAGGTTAGCGGGACTATACAATGAGCAGTTCTTC
J: TRBJ2-1
D: TRBD2
size: few
V: TRBV28

CDR3: CASSKIIYKRQFYEQYF
DNA: TGTGCCAGCAGCAAAATTATATATAAGAGACAGTTCTACGAGCAGTACTTC
J: TRBJ2-7
D: .
size: few
V: TRBV21-1

CDR3: CASSLGSVNTEAFF
DNA: TGCGCCAGCAGCTTGGGTTCAGTGAACACTGAAGCTTTCTTT
J: TRBJ1-1
D: .
size: few
V: TRBV5-1

CDR3: CASSQVAAAPTETQYF
DNA: TGCGCCAGCAGCCAAGTGGCAGCCGCGCCTACCGAGACCCAGTACTTC
J: TRBJ2-5
D: .
size: few
V: TRBV4-1

CDR3: CASSLRAGGRTGELFF
DNA: TGTGCCAGCAGTCTCCGAGCGGGAGGTCGCACCGGGGAGCTGTTTTTT
J: TRBJ2-2
D: TRBD2
size: .
V: TRBV6-6

CDR3: CASSSKWQGSTEAFF
DNA: TGTGCCAGCAGCTCAAAGTGGCAGGGGAGCACTGAAGCTTTCTTT
J: TRBJ1-1
D: .
size: .
V: TRBV13

CDR3: CASSLARTGPNTGELFF
DNA: TGTGCCAGCAGCTTAGCGCGGACAGGGCCCAACACCGGGGAGCTGTTTTTT
J: TRBJ2-2
D: TRBD1
size: .
V: TRBV7-6

CDR3: CASSEARQGAEAFF
DNA: TGTGCCAGCAGTGAAGCGCGTCAGGGGGCTGAAGCTTTCTTT
J: TRBJ1-1
D: TRBD1
size: .
V: TRBV2

CDR3: CASSQTLGPRRTGELFF
DNA: TGTGCCAGCAGCCAAACCCTAGGACCACGAAGAACCGGGGAGCTGTTTTTT
J: TRBJ2-2
D: .
size: .
V: TRBV14

CDR3: CASRLAATDTQYF
DNA: TGTGCCAGCCGACTAGCGGCGACAGATACGCAGTATTTT
J: TRBJ2-3
D: TRBD2
size: few
V: TRBV27

CDR3: CSVDYIASGKTNEQFF
DNA: TGCAGCGTTGATTATATTGCTAGCGGGAAGACGAATGAGCAGTTCTTC
J: TRBJ2-1
D: TRBD2
size: .
V: TRBV29-1

CDR3: CASSHIEQGYYEQYF
DNA: TGTGCCAGCAGCCACATTGAACAGGGGTACTACGAGCAGTACTTC
J: TRBJ2-7
D: TRBD1
size: .
V: TRBV3-1

CDR3: CASSLGGVVQFQETQYF
DNA: TGCGCCAGCAGCTTGGGAGGGGTGGTACAATTCCAAGAGACCCAGTACTTC
J: TRBJ2-5
D: .
size: .
V: TRBV5-1